The sequence of this T cell receptor (beta chain) was determined in a study of technical replicates of blood from a handful of donors. The table came from immunoSEQ multiplex PCR; TCRdb's copy has only in-frame clones and leaves some out. Here the sample spans roughly 79,000 clones, 75% to 85% being singletons. The germline V gene has CDR1 GTSNPN and CDR2 SVGIG (reference sequence). The CDR3 runs to 9 residues. Of note for this clone: Relative to the germline gene, one junction end is altered; a read error may explain this.

The sequencing input was PBMCs. This chain links TRBV30 with TRBJ2-6; D gene uncertain. The clonotype comes from a human donor in good health. Some clones in this sample may be carry-over from other donors' samples. The CDR3: CAWSVIQAF. For the CDR3, the DNA is TGTGCCTGGAGTGTAATCCAGGCTTTC.